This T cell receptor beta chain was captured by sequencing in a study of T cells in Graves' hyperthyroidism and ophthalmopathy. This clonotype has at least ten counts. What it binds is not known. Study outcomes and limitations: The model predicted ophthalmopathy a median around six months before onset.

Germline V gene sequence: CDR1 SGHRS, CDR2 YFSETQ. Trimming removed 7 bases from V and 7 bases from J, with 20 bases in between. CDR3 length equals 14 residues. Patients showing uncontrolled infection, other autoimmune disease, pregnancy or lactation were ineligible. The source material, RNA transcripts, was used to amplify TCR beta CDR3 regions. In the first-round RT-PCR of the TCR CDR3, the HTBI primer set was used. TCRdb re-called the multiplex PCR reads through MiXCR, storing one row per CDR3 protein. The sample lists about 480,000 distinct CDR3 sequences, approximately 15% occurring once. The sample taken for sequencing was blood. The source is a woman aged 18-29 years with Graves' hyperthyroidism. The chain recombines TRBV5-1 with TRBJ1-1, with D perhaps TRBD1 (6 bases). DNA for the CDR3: TGCGCCAGCTCACTCGACAGGCCTGGACTTGAAGCTTTCTTT. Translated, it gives CASSLDRPGLEAFF.